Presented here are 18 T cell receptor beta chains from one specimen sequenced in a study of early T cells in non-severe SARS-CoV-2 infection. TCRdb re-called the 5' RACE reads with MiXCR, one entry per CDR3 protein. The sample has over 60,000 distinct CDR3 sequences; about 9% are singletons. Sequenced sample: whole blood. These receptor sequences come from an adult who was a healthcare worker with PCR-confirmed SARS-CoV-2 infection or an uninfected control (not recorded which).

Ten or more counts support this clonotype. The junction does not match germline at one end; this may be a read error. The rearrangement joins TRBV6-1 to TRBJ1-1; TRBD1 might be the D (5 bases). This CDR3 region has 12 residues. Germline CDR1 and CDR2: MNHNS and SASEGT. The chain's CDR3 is CASSERGLSQLF. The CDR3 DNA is TGTGCCAGCAGTGAGAGGGGACTAAGCCAGCTCTTT.

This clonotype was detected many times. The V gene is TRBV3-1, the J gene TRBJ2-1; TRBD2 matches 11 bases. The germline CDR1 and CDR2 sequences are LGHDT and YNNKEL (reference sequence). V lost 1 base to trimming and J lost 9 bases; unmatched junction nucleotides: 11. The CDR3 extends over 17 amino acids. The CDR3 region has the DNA TGTGCCAGCAGCCAAGCCACTAGCGGGAGAGTTATGGCTGAGCAGTTCTTC. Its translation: CASSQATSGRVMAEQFF.

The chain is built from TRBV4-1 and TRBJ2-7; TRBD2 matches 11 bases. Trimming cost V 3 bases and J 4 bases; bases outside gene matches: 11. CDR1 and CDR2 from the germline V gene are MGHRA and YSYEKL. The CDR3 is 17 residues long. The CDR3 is CASSHVSGLAGKYEQYF. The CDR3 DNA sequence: TGCGCCAGCAGCCACGTAAGTGGACTAGCGGGCAAATACGAGCAGTACTTC.

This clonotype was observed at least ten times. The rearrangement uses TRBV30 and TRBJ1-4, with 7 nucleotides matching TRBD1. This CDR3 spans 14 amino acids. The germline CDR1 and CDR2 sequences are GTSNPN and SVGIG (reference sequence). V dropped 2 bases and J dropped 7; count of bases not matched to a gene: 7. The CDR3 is CAWSTGTEAEKLFF. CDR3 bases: TGTGCCTGGAGTACCGGGACAGAAGCTGAAAAACTGTTTTTT.

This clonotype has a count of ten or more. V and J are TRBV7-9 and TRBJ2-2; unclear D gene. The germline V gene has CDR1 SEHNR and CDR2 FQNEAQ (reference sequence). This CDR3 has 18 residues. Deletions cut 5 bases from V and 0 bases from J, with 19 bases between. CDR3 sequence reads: CASSGTIVWFTNTGELFF. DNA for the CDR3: TGTGCCAGCAGCGGAACCATCGTCTGGTTTACGAACACCGGGGAGCTGTTTTTT.

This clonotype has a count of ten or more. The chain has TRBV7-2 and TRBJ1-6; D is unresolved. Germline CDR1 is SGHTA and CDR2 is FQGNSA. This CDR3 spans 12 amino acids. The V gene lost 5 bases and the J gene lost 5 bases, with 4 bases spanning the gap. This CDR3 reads CASSPNNSPLHF. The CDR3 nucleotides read TGTGCCAGCAGCCCTAATAATTCACCCCTCCACTTT.

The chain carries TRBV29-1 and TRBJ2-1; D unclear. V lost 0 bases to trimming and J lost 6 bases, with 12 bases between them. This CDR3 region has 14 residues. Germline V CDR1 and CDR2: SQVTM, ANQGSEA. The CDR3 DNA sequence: TGCAGCGTTGAAGACTCCACTGTGGGCAATGAGCAGTTCTTC. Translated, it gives CSVEDSTVGNEQFF.

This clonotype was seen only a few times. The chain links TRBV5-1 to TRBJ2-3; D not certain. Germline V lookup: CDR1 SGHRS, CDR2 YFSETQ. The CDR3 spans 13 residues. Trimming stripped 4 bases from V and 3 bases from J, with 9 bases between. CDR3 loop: CASSGYETDTQYF. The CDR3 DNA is TGCGCCAGCAGCGGTTATGAGACAGATACGCAGTATTTT.

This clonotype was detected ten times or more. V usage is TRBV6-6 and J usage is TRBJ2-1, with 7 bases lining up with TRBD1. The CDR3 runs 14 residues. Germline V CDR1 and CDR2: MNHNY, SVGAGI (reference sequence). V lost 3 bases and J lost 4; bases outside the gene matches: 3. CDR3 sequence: CASSYRGQYNEQFF. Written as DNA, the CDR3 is TGTGCCAGCAGTTATAGGGGACAGTACAATGAGCAGTTCTTC.

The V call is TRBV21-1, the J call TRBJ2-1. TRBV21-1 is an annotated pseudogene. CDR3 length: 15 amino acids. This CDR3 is CASSKVPSSYNEQFF. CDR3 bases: TGTGCCAGCAGCAAAGTCCCTAGCTCCTACAATGAGCAGTTCTTC.

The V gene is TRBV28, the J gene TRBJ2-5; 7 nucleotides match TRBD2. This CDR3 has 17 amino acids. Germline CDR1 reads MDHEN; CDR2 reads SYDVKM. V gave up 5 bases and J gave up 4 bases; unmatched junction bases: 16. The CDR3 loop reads CASSLTLLGGSRETQYF. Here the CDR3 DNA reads TGTGCCAGCAGTCTTACCCTCCTCGGCGGGAGTCGAGAGACCCAGTACTTC.

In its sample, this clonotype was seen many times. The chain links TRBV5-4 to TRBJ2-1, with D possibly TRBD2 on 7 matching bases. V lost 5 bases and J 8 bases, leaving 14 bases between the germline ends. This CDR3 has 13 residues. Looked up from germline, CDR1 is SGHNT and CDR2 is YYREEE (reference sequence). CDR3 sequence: CASRPTGGDEQFF. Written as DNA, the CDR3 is TGTGCCAGCAGACCTACGGGGGGCGATGAGCAGTTCTTC.

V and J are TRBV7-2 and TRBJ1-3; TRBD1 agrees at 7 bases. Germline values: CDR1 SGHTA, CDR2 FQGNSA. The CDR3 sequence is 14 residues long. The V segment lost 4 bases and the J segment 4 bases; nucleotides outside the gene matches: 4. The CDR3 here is CASSSGTVGNTIYF. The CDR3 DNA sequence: TGTGCCAGCAGCTCCGGGACAGTCGGAAACACCATATATTTT.

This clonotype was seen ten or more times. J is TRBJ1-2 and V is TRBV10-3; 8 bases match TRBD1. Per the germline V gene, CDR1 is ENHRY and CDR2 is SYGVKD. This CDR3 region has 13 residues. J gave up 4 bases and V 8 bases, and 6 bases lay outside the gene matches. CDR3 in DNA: TGTGCCATCGGGCCAGGGGGCATCTATGGCTACACCTTC. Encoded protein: CAIGPGGIYGYTF.

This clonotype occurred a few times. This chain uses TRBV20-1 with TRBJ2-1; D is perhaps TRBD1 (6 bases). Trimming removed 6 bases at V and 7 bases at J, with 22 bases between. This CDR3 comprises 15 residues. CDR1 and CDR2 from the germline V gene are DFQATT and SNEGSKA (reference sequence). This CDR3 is CSAPARAGASNEQFF. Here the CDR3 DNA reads TGCAGTGCCCCTGCGCGTGCAGGGGCATCGAATGAGCAGTTCTTC.

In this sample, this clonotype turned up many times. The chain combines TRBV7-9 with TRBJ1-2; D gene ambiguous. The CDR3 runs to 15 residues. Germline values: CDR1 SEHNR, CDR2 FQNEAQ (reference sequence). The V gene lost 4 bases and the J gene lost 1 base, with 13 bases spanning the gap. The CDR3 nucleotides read TGTGCCAGCAGCTCAACCATGAATATTAACTATGGCTACACCTTC. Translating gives CASSSTMNINYGYTF.

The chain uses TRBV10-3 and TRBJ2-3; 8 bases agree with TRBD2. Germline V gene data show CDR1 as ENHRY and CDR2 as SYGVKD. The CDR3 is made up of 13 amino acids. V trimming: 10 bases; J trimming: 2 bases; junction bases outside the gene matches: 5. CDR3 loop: CATRAGDTDTQYF. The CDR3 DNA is TGTGCCACCAGAGCGGGGGACACAGATACGCAGTATTTT.

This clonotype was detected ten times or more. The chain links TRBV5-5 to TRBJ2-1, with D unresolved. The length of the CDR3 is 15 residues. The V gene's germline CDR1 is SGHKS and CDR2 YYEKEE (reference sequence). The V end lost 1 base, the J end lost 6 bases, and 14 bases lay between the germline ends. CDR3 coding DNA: TGTGCCAGCAGCTTGTATCTCTCTGGAACCAATGAGCAGTTCTTC. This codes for CASSLYLSGTNEQFF.